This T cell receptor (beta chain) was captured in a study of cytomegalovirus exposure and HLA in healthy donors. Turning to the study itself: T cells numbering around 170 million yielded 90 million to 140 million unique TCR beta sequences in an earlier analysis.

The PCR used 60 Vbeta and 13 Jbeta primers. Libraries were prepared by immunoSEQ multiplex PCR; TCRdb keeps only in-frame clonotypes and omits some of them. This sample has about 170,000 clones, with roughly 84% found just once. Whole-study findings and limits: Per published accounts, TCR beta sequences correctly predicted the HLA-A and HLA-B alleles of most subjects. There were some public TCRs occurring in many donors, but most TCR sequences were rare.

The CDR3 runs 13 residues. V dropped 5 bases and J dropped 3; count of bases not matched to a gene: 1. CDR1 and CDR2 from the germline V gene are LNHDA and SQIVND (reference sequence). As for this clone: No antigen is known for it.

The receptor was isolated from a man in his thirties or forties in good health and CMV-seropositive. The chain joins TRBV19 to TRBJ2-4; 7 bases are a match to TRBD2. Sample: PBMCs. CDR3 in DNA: TGTGCCAGTAGTTCGGGGGGCAAAAACATTCAGTACTTC. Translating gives CASSSGGKNIQYF.